Listed here is a single TCR beta chain. The entry originates in a study of T-cell memory formation after mild COVID-19. A single record per CDR3 protein comes from TCRdb applying MiXCR to the 5' RACE reads. The sample consists of hundreds of thousands of distinct CDR3 sequences, about a fifth of them appearing once. Trimming at V came to 1 base and at J to 3 bases, leaving 3 bases not matched to a gene. The length of the CDR3 is 17 residues. In germline, CDR1 is SGHTA, CDR2 FQGNSA. The clonotype was recovered from an adult woman who had mild COVID-19 (a few samples of this study predate the infection). Cell type and time point are not known. Sequencing input: PBMCs or a T cell subset sorted from them (not recorded which). The V gene is TRBV7-2, the J gene TRBJ2-1; 13 bases are shared with TRBD2. The DNA of the CDR3 is TGTGCCAGCAGCTTAGAGAGACTAGCGGGAGGCTACAATGAGCAGTTCTTC. Translated: CASSLERLAGGYNEQFF.